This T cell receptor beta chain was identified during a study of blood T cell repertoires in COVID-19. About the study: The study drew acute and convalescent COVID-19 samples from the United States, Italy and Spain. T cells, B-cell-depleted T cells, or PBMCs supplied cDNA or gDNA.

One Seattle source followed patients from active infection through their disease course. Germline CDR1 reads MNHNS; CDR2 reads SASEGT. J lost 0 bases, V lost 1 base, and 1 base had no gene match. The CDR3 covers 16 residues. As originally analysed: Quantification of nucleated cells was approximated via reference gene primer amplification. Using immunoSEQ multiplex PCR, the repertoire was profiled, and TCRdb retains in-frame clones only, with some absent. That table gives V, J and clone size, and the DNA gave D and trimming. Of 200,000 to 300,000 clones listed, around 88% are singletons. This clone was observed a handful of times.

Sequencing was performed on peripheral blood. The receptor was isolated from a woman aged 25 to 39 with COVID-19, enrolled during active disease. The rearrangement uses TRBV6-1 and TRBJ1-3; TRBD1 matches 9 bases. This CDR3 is CASSEGTGASGNTIYF. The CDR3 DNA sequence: TGTGCCAGCAGTGAAGGGACAGGGGCCTCTGGAAACACCATATATTTT.